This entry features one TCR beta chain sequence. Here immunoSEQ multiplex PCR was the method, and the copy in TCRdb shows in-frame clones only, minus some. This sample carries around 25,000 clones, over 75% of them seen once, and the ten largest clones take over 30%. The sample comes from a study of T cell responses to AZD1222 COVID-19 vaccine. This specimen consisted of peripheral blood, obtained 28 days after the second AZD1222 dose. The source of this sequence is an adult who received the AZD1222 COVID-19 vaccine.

CDR3 nucleotides: TGTGCCAGCTCAGAGTCAGGGGGTAATCAGCCCCAGCATTTT. As protein: CASSESGGNQPQHF. This sequence joins TRBV18 and TRBJ1-5, with TRBD1 identical over 7 bases. The CDR3 consists of 14 residues. V lost 5 bases, J lost 4 bases, and 5 bases stayed unmatched. The germline CDR1 and CDR2 sequences are KGHSH and LQKENI.